This T cell receptor beta chain was sequenced during a study of T cell responses to AZD1222 COVID-19 vaccine. Broader study findings: Spike regions recognized by vaccine-associated CD4 TCRs spanned the protein, led by 160-218 and 743-854. Donors were chiefly white British, with a greater number of females, and clonal diversity was perhaps underestimated.

Note on this clone: The antigen is unknown.

Only in-frame clones appear in the TCRdb table, and some are missing; sequencing was by immunoSEQ multiplex PCR. Among about 200,000 clones listed, 70% to 90% were seen once. Germline V gene sequence: CDR1 WSHSY, CDR2 SAAADI. Unmatched junction bases numbered 8, after V lost 8 bases and J lost 7 bases. This CDR3 is 13 amino acids long. V is TRBV10-2 and J is TRBJ1-2, with 9 nucleotides matching TRBD1. Sequencing used peripheral blood, obtained on day 0 of AZD1222 vaccination. This receptor was taken from an adult in good health. The CDR3: CASSSGTGFGYTF. The CDR3 DNA sequence: TGCGCCAGCTCGTCCGGGACAGGGTTTGGCTACACCTTC.